Listed here are 27 T cell receptor beta chains from one sample, sequenced in a study of OX40 agonist ivuxolimab in advanced cancers. TCRdb keeps only in-frame clones here, not all; method: immunoSEQ multiplex PCR. The sample records tens of thousands of clones, 75% to 90% being singletons. Material: CD4+ or CD8+ T cells sorted from blood, obtained in a trial of the OX40 agonist ivuxolimab. The receptors come from an adult with an advanced solid tumor such as melanoma, head and neck, liver or kidney cancer.

The rearrangement uses TRBV7-9 and TRBJ1-4; no clear D. Per germline, CDR1 SEHNR and CDR2 FQNEAQ (reference sequence). The CDR3 covers 15 residues. V was clipped by 5 bases and J by 0 bases, with 10 bases between them. CDR3 bases: TGTGCCAGCAGCCCTGATGGTGCAACTAATGAAAAACTGTTTTTT. Translated: CASSPDGATNEKLFF.

This chain joins TRBV5-5 and TRBJ1-4; TRBD1 is a possible D gene (5 bases). V was cut by 2 bases and J by 13 bases, with 15 bases left in between. CDR1 and CDR2 (germline): SGHKS, YYEKEE (reference sequence). This CDR3 region has 13 residues. The CDR3, as DNA: TGTGCCAGCAGCTTATCAGGGTTTTCCGGACTGTTTTTT. Its translation: CASSLSGFSGLFF.

The V gene is TRBV7-2, the J gene TRBJ2-7; D is uncertain. Trimming cost V 4 bases and J 0 bases, with 10 bases left between them. This CDR3 is 14 amino acids long. Germline CDR1 and CDR2: SGHTA and FQGNSA. The CDR3 loop is CASSYDWSSYEQYF. DNA for the CDR3: TGTGCCAGCAGCTATGACTGGAGCTCCTACGAGCAGTACTTC.

This rearrangement joins TRBV10-1 to TRBJ2-3, with TRBD2 matching 7 bases. In germline, CDR1 is WNHNN, CDR2 SYGVQD (reference sequence). CDR3 length equals 16 residues. V trimming: 5 bases; J trimming: 1 base; junction bases outside the gene matches: 9. CDR3 amino acids: CASSHAGVGGTDTQYF. CDR3 sequence (DNA): TGCGCCAGCAGTCATGCGGGAGTCGGGGGCACAGATACGCAGTATTTT.

This clone was detected only a few times. The chain uses TRBV7-6 and TRBJ2-7, with D perhaps TRBD1 or TRBD2 (6 bases each). The CDR3 is 15 residues long. Germline loops: CDR1 SGHVS, CDR2 FNYEAQ. Trimming stripped 5 bases from V and 3 bases from J, with 17 bases between. The DNA for the CDR3 is TGTGCCAGCAGCCGGGGGCCTCCCCCACTCTACGAGCAGTACTTC. This translates into CASSRGPPPLYEQYF.

This chain links TRBV7-2 with TRBJ2-3, with 8 nucleotides matching TRBD2. The CDR3 loop spans 15 amino acids. Germline CDR1 is SGHTA and CDR2 is FQGNSA. J lost 0 bases, V lost 3 bases, and 2 bases had no gene match. CDR3: CASSLASGSTDTQYF. CDR3 nucleotides: TGTGCCAGCAGCTTGGCTAGCGGGAGCACAGATACGCAGTATTTT. The full variable domain, in which reference TRBV7-2 and TRBJ2-3 provide the parts outside the CDR3, is GAGVSQSPSNKVTEKGKDVELRCDPISGHTALYWYRQSLGQGLEFLIYFQGNSAPDKSGLPSDRFSAERTGGSVSTLTIQRTQQEDSAVYLCASSLASGSTDTQYFGPGTRLTVL.

The V gene is TRBV6-6, the J gene TRBJ2-7; 9 bases fit TRBD1. The CDR3 is made up of 14 amino acids. J gave up 4 bases and V 8 bases, and 9 bases lay outside the gene matches. Germline V gives CDR1 MNHNY, CDR2 SVGAGI (reference sequence). CDR3 protein: CASADGTGSYEQYV. The CDR3 coding sequence is TGTGCCAGCGCCGACGGGACAGGGAGTTACGAGCAGTACGTC.

The chain couples TRBV18 to TRBJ2-3; TRBD2 matches 12 bases. The CDR3 length is 17 residues. The germline V gene has CDR1 KGHSH and CDR2 LQKENI. The trim removed 5 bases at V and 5 bases at J, leaving 11 bases unmatched. The DNA of the CDR3 is TGTGCCAGCTCAAGACAGACTAGCGGGAGAGGTATAGATACGCAGTATTTT. It is translated as CASSRQTSGRGIDTQYF.

The V and J genes are TRBV7-9 and TRBJ1-2, with a tentative D call TRBD1 (5 bases). This CDR3 has 12 residues. The V gene's germline CDR1 is SEHNR and CDR2 FQNEAQ (reference sequence). With 0 bases removed from V and 8 bases from J, the gap between germline ends came to 7 bases. CDR3 sequence: CASSLATEGYTF. Here the CDR3 DNA reads TGTGCCAGCAGCTTAGCGACAGAAGGCTACACCTTC.

The rearrangement links TRBV6-5 to TRBJ2-7; 8 bases line up with TRBD2. Germline CDR1 reads MNHEY; CDR2 reads SVGAGI. The CDR3 sequence is 16 residues long. With 0 bases clipped from V and 0 bases from J, the junction kept 4 bases outside the gene matches. CDR3 nucleotides: TGTGCCAGCAGTTACTCGATAACTAGCGGCTCCTACGAGCAGTACTTC. It translates to CASSYSITSGSYEQYF.

The chain carries TRBV29-1 and TRBJ2-7; unclear D gene. The V end lost 6 bases, the J end lost 2 bases, and 14 bases lay between the germline ends. Germline CDR1 and CDR2: SQVTM and ANQGSEA. The length of the CDR3 is 13 residues. The CDR3 is CSVENRNTYEQYF. The CDR3 DNA reads as TGCAGCGTAGAAAATCGGAATACCTACGAGCAGTACTTC.

The chain uses TRBV19 and TRBJ2-5; D gene unclear. The V gene's germline CDR1 is LNHDA and CDR2 SQIVND (reference sequence). This CDR3 spans 15 amino acids. V was clipped by 4 bases and J by 4 bases, with 16 bases between them. CDR3 sequence (DNA): TGTGCCAGTAGTAGAGGTGTCGGATGGGGAGAGACCCAGTACTTC. Amino acids: CASSRGVGWGETQYF.

V and J are TRBV11-3 and TRBJ1-1; D is unclear. Germline CDR1 SGHNT, CDR2 YENEEA. Trimming removed 2 bases at V and 1 base at J, with 8 bases between. The CDR3 loop spans 14 amino acids. Written as DNA, the CDR3 is TGTGCCAGCAGCTTATTTAACAGGAACACTGAAGCTTTCTTT. This gives the protein CASSLFNRNTEAFF.

CDR3 sequence: CASSSRTGNSPLHF. The CDR3 region has the DNA TGTGCCAGCAGCTCCCGGACGGGTAATTCACCCCTCCACTTT. The rearrangement links TRBV11-3 to TRBJ1-6; no clear D gene. Germline V gene data show CDR1 as SGHNT and CDR2 as YENEEA. This CDR3 is built from 14 residues. Deletions cut 4 bases from V and 6 bases from J, with 10 bases between.

This sequence joins TRBV11-3 and TRBJ2-2; D is undetermined. Germline V gene data show CDR1 as SGHNT and CDR2 as YENEEA. Trimming removed 1 base from V and 3 bases from J, with 6 bases in between. This CDR3 contains 14 residues. The CDR3 DNA sequence: TGTGCCAGCAGCTTAGGTCGGTACACCGGGGAGCTGTTTTTT. It is translated as CASSLGRYTGELFF.

The V and J genes are TRBV4-2 and TRBJ2-5, with D perhaps TRBD2 (5 bases). The CDR3 sequence is 15 residues long. Looked up from germline, CDR1 is LGHNA and CDR2 is YNFKEQ. Trimming stripped 0 bases from V and 7 bases from J, with 15 bases between. The CDR3 DNA reads as TGTGCCAGCAGCCAAGATCTAGCTTCCCATTTGACCCAGTACTTC. Translating it yields CASSQDLASHLTQYF.

The chain links TRBV7-2 to TRBJ2-5; D possibly corresponds to TRBD2 (7 bases). V lost 4 bases to trimming and J lost 5 bases, with 14 bases between them. Looked up from germline, CDR1 is SGHTA and CDR2 is FQGNSA. The CDR3 sequence is 14 residues long. CDR3 DNA: TGTGCCAGCAGCTATAGGGGGGGCTATGAGACCCAGTACTTC. The encoded protein is CASSYRGGYETQYF.

The chain is built from TRBV10-3 and TRBJ2-7, with 12 bases fitting TRBD1. This CDR3 is built from 15 residues. Per the germline V gene, CDR1 is ENHRY and CDR2 is SYGVKD. J gave up 6 bases and V 5 bases, and 8 bases lay outside the gene matches. CDR3: CAISLSGTGGGEQYF. In DNA, the CDR3 is TGTGCCATCAGTTTATCCGGGACAGGGGGCGGCGAGCAGTACTTC.

The chain has TRBV6-1 and TRBJ1-1; D is undetermined. From germline, CDR1 is MNHNS and CDR2 SASEGT. V was pared by 2 bases and J by 4 bases, with 11 bases between. The CDR3 loop spans 14 amino acids. CDR3 loop: CASSENLSGTEAFF. The CDR3 nucleotides read TGTGCCAGCAGTGAAAACTTATCCGGCACTGAAGCTTTCTTT.

The rearrangement uses TRBV11-2 and TRBJ2-3; D is ambiguous. CDR1 and CDR2 from the germline V gene are SGHAT and FQNNGV. Trimming removed 9 bases at V and 0 bases at J, with 10 bases between. The CDR3 is 13 residues long. The CDR3 DNA follows: TGTGCCAGTCCCGCACGCAGCACAGATACGCAGTATTTT. It specifies CASPARSTDTQYF.

The chain recombines TRBV5-1 with TRBJ2-5; D is uncertain. The CDR3 extends over 11 amino acids. Germline V gene data show CDR1 as SGHRS and CDR2 as YFSETQ. V was pared by 3 bases and J by 3 bases, with 3 bases between. This chain's CDR3 is CASSSKETQYF. Written as DNA, the CDR3 is TGCGCCAGCAGCTCCAAAGAGACCCAGTACTTC.

This chain links TRBV7-2 with TRBJ1-5; no clear D. CDR1 SGHTA and CDR2 FQGNSA come from the germline V gene. The CDR3 has 15 residues. The germline V and J ends were trimmed by 1 base and 2 bases, with 9 bases remaining between them. CDR3 loop: CASSLGGPGNQPQHF. CDR3 nucleotide sequence: TGTGCCAGCAGCTTAGGAGGACCCGGCAATCAGCCCCAGCATTTT.

J is TRBJ2-1 and V is TRBV11-3; TRBD1 matches 9 bases. Germline CDR1 is SGHNT and CDR2 is YENEEA. This CDR3 is 13 amino acids long. The junction had 5 bases not matched to a gene; V was cut back by 4 bases and J by 10 bases. The CDR3 DNA reads as TGTGCCAGCAGCTGGGACAGGGTTGGGGAGCAGTTCTTC. This gives the protein CASSWDRVGEQFF.

The genes are TRBV6-1 and TRBJ1-1; D is possibly TRBD1 (6 bases). V lost 4 bases and J 4 bases, leaving 13 bases between the germline ends. Germline loops: CDR1 MNHNS, CDR2 SASEGT. This CDR3 comprises 14 residues. CDR3 residues: CASSGQQGGTEAFF. The CDR3 DNA sequence: TGTGCCAGCAGTGGTCAACAGGGCGGCACTGAAGCTTTCTTT.

This clone was detected once. The chain joins TRBV28 to TRBJ2-3; D ambiguous. Germline CDR1 reads MDHEN; CDR2 reads SYDVKM. The CDR3 consists of 13 residues. V lost 9 bases and J lost 4, with 14 bases in between. In DNA, the CDR3 is TGTGCCAGTTCGTTCGGCGGTGCAGATACGCAGTATTTT. It codes for CASSFGGADTQYF.

This clone was counted once. The chain combines TRBV4-3 with TRBJ2-1; D gene unclear. Germline V gene sequence: CDR1 LGHNA, CDR2 YSLEER. CDR3 size: 19 residues. Trimming stripped 0 bases from V and 0 bases from J, with 18 bases between. The CDR3 sequence: CASSQDPGFKGSSYNEQFF. The CDR3 nucleotides read TGCGCCAGCAGCCAAGACCCGGGCTTCAAGGGAAGCTCCTACAATGAGCAGTTCTTC.

This clone was recorded only once. This chain links TRBV7-8 with TRBJ2-1; 7 bases map to TRBD1. V trimming: 3 bases; J trimming: 7 bases; junction bases outside the gene matches: 6. Germline V gene lookup returns CDR1 SGHVS and CDR2 FQNEAQ. The CDR3 is 14 amino acids. As DNA, the CDR3 is TGTGCCAGCAGCTTGCCAGGGGGAAGGAATGAGCAGTTCTTC. Its protein product is CASSLPGGRNEQFF.